The entry below describes one T cell receptor beta chain. The antigen is unknown. Amplified TCR beta CDR3 regions came from RNA transcripts. Researchers ran a first-round RT-PCR on the TCR CDR3 using the HTBI primer set. TCRdb reprocessed the multiplex PCR reads with MiXCR, giving one entry per CDR3 protein. The data show roughly 740,000 distinct CDR3 sequences, about a sixth seen once. Germline values: CDR1 SGHTA, CDR2 FQGNSA. The CDR3 is made up of 14 amino acids. Trimming pared 5 bases from V and 4 bases from J, leaving 14 bases between. The patients, who ranged from 18 to 65 in age, presented with newly diagnosed hyperthyroidism lasting under 2 months. This record belongs to a study of T cells in Graves' hyperthyroidism and ophthalmopathy. Study observations and caveats: Before onset, ophthalmopathy was predicted by the model a median around 6.2 months earlier. In simple terms, a model built on 13 V-J features told ophthalmopathy apart from stable hyperthyroidism. Also found in blood were most expanded thyroid clonotypes above 0.001.

The sequenced sample was blood. The receptor comes from a man between 18 and 35 years old with Graves' hyperthyroidism. The rearrangement joins TRBV7-2 to TRBJ1-2; a weak D match, TRBD1 (5 bases). CDR3 protein: CASSPGTASYGYTF. The CDR3 DNA follows: TGTGCCAGCAGCCCCGGGACGGCCAGCTATGGCTACACCTTC. Combining the CDR3 with reference TRBV7-2 and TRBJ1-2 gives the whole variable domain GAGVSQSPSNKVTEKGKDVELRCDPISGHTALYWYRQSLGQGLEFLIYFQGNSAPDKSGLPSDRFSAERTGGSVSTLTIQRTQQEDSAVYLCASSPGTASYGYTFGSGTRLTVV.